The next 28 T cell receptor beta chains were all read from a single sample in a study of response to subunit inactivated influenza vaccine (dated by TCRdb to about 2018). Preparation of the library involved RT-PCR. Sequencing relied on an Illumina HiSeq 2500. The public reads were quality trimmed at Q25 with fastp and then assembled into clones with MiXCR by TCRdb, keeping productive beta chains. When rows share a CDR3 protein, they turn into one entry using the most common DNA and genes. A total of around 710,000 distinct CDR3 sequences appear in this sample, 14% of them only once. Around 7.3% of the sample belongs to the ten largest clones. The sample here was PBMCs from blood, taken less than 15 days before vaccination. These receptors all stem from a man aged 50 to 59 who received an inactivated influenza vaccine. Donor details come from another sample of the same person, matched by shared clones.

This clonotype has only a few counts. V usage is TRBV7-2 and J usage is TRBJ2-5; D possibly corresponds to TRBD2 (6 bases). Germline V gene data show CDR1 as SGHTA and CDR2 as FQGNSA. Trimming took off 1 base at V and 5 bases at J, with 17 bases between the two ends. This CDR3 spans 16 amino acids. The CDR3 region is CASSLVEIGRKETQYF. The CDR3 nucleotides are TGTGCCAGCAGCTTAGTGGAAATTGGGAGGAAGGAGACCCAGTACTTC.

In its sample, this clonotype was seen a few times. J is TRBJ2-3 and V is TRBV7-8; D may be TRBD1 (5 bases). In germline, CDR1 is SGHVS, CDR2 FQNEAQ. CDR3 length: 16 residues. Trimming removed 5 bases at V and 0 bases at J, with 15 bases between. In DNA, the CDR3 is TGTGCCAGCAGCCCGGCGTGGGGCCTAAGCACAGATACGCAGTATTTT. Translating it yields CASSPAWGLSTDTQYF.

The chain combines TRBV5-6 with TRBJ2-5; no clear D gene. Germline V gives CDR1 SGHDT, CDR2 YYEEEE. The CDR3 is 14 amino acids. V was trimmed by 0 bases and J by 5 bases, leaving 11 bases between them. The CDR3 sequence is CASSLGTALETQYF. The CDR3 DNA reads TGTGCCAGCAGCTTGGGGACGGCCCTTGAGACCCAGTACTTC.

This clonotype occurred many times. The chain carries TRBV5-4 and TRBJ1-6; tentatively, D is TRBD1 (5 bases). Germline lookup yields CDR1 SGHNT and CDR2 YYREEE (reference sequence). The CDR3 spans 15 residues. The germline V and J ends were trimmed by 0 bases and 6 bases, with 10 bases remaining between them. The CDR3 protein is CASSLEGQFNSPLHF. Written as DNA, the CDR3 is TGTGCCAGCAGCTTGGAGGGGCAATTTAATTCACCCCTCCACTTT. The full variable domain, completed using reference TRBV5-4 and TRBJ1-6, is ETGVTQSPTHLIKTRGQQVTLRCSSQSGHNTVSWYQQALGQGPQFIFQYYREEENGRGNFPPRFSGLQFPNYSSELNVNALELDDSALYLCASSLEGQFNSPLHFGNGTRLTVT.

In this sample, this clonotype turned up a few times. The CDR3 is CSGTSGGAGETQYF. In DNA, the CDR3 is TGCAGTGGCACTAGCGGGGGGGCAGGGGAGACCCAGTACTTC. The chain is built from TRBV20-1 and TRBJ2-5, with 13 bases identical to TRBD2. The ends lost 7 bases at V and 5 bases at J; junction bases unmatched: 7. There are 14 residues in the CDR3. CDR1 is DFQATT and CDR2 is SNEGSKA in the germline V gene (reference sequence).

This clonotype was seen many times. The genes are TRBV12-3 or TRBV12-4 and TRBJ1-5; D unclear. V was shortened by 6 bases and J by 5 bases, with 14 bases between the two germline ends. CDR3 length equals 14 residues. The DNA of the CDR3 is TGTGCCAGCAGCCCACCGGGAAGCTATCAGCCCCAGCATTTT. Residues: CASSPPGSYQPQHF.

This clonotype has just a few counts. The V gene is TRBV9, the J gene TRBJ2-3; TRBD2 agrees at 13 bases. The junction had 10 bases not matched to a gene; V was cut back by 4 bases and J by 5 bases. The germline CDR1 and CDR2 sequences are SGDLS and YYNGEE. CDR3 length: 17 amino acids. The CDR3: CASSLGTSGTLKDTQYF. CDR3 DNA: TGTGCCAGCAGCTTAGGGACTAGCGGGACGCTTAAAGATACGCAGTATTTT. Together with reference TRBV9 and TRBJ2-3, the CDR3 gives the full variable domain: DSGVTQTPKHLITATGQRVTLRCSPRSGDLSVYWYQQSLDQGLQFLIQYYNGEERAKGNILERFSAQQFPDLHSELNLSSLELGDSALYFCASSLGTSGTLKDTQYFGPGTRLTVL.

This clonotype was counted a few times. One junction end does not reproduce the germline sequence, and a read error may be involved. This chain links TRBV10-3 with TRBJ2-7, with 10 bases lining up with TRBD1. Germline-derived CDR1 and CDR2 are ENHRY and SYGVKD. The CDR3 runs to 15 residues. The CDR3 here is CAISESLSAGTGEFF. CDR3 in DNA: TGTGCCATCAGTGAGTCTCTTTCGGCCGGGACAGGGGAGTTCTTC.

The genes are TRBV20-1 and TRBJ2-2; D gene uncertain. Germline V CDR1 and CDR2: DFQATT, SNEGSKA (reference sequence). Trimming shortened V by 3 bases and J by 2 bases, and 10 bases separated the two germline ends. This CDR3 has 14 amino acids. The CDR3 nucleotides read TGCAGTGCTAGTGGCGCGGTTAACACCGGGGAGCTGTTTTTT. Its protein is CSASGAVNTGELFF.

This chain connects TRBV29-1 to TRBJ1-5, with 7 bases that match TRBD1. The CDR3 is made up of 14 amino acids. V dropped 4 bases and J dropped 7; count of bases not matched to a gene: 10. Looked up from germline, CDR1 is SQVTM and CDR2 is ANQGSEA. Here the CDR3 reads CSVVQGGAGQPQHF. Here the CDR3 DNA reads TGCAGCGTTGTACAAGGGGGCGCGGGCCAGCCCCAGCATTTT.

The chain is built from TRBV10-3 and TRBJ2-1, with D unresolved. Germline values: CDR1 ENHRY, CDR2 SYGVKD. V was clipped by 4 bases and J by 0 bases, with 10 bases between them. CDR3 size: 15 residues. CDR3 amino acids: CAISADRSSYNEQFF. Here the CDR3 DNA reads TGTGCCATCAGTGCGGACCGAAGCTCCTACAATGAGCAGTTCTTC.

This clonotype was counted many times. J is TRBJ2-2 and V is TRBV7-2; D might be TRBD1 or TRBD2, each matching 5 bases. Trimming took 7 bases from V and 0 from J, leaving 12 bases between them. Germline values: CDR1 SGHTA, CDR2 FQGNSA. This CDR3 is built from 15 residues. CDR3 residues: CASTPMGANTGELFF. The CDR3 coding sequence is TGTGCCAGCACCCCGATGGGGGCGAACACCGGGGAGCTGTTTTTT. The whole variable domain, filled in from reference TRBV7-2 and TRBJ2-2, reads GAGVSQSPSNKVTEKGKDVELRCDPISGHTALYWYRQSLGQGLEFLIYFQGNSAPDKSGLPSDRFSAERTGGSVSTLTIQRTQQEDSAVYLCASTPMGANTGELFFGEGSRLTVL.

This clonotype occurred many times. V gene TRBV10-3 combines with J gene TRBJ1-6, with D uncertain. Trimming stripped 1 base from V and 7 bases from J, with 11 bases between. Germline-derived CDR1 and CDR2 are ENHRY and SYGVKD. There are 15 residues in the CDR3. CDR3 in DNA: TGTGCCATCAGTGAGTGGAGGCAGGACAATTCACCCCTCCACTTT. It yields the protein CAISEWRQDNSPLHF.

This clonotype appeared a single time. This chain joins TRBV30 and TRBJ2-3; D tentatively reads TRBD1 or TRBD2 (5 bases each). The CDR3 is 15 residues long. The V end lost 4 bases, the J end lost 0 bases, and 14 bases lay between the germline ends. Per the germline V gene, CDR1 is GTSNPN and CDR2 is SVGIG (reference sequence). Here the CDR3 DNA reads TGTGCCTGGACCAAGGGACCCTCTAGCACAGATACGCAGTATTTT. Amino acid sequence: CAWTKGPSSTDTQYF.

This chain links TRBV28 with TRBJ2-7; D gene unclear. V was shortened by 1 base and J by 6 bases, with 13 bases between the two germline ends. CDR1 is MDHEN, CDR2 SYDVKM, per germline. The CDR3 loop spans 14 amino acids. In DNA form, the CDR3 reads TGTGCCAGCAGTTTATATGCAGGTTCAGGCGAGCAGTACTTC. Translating it yields CASSLYAGSGEQYF. The full variable domain, its missing parts supplied by reference TRBV28 and TRBJ2-7, is DVKVTQSSRYLVKRTGEKVFLECVQDMDHENMFWYRQDPGLGLRLIYFSYDVKMKEKGDIPEGYSVSREKKERFSLILESASTNQTSMYLCASSLYAGSGEQYFGPGTRLTVT.

The table lists this clonotype with a few counts. V usage is TRBV29-1 and J usage is TRBJ2-6; 10 bases are a match to TRBD1. J gave up 3 bases and V 6 bases, and 8 bases lay outside the gene matches. The CDR3 runs 16 residues. In germline, CDR1 is SQVTM, CDR2 ANQGSEA. CDR3 in amino acids: CSVGTGVSGGANVLTF. The CDR3, as DNA: TGCAGCGTGGGGACAGGGGTTTCGGGTGGGGCCAACGTCCTGACTTTC. Together with reference TRBV29-1 and TRBJ2-6, the CDR3 gives the full variable domain: SAVISQKPSRDICQRGTSLTIQCQVDSQVTMMFWYRQQPGQSLTLIATANQGSEATYESGFVIDKFPISRPNLTFSTLTVSNMSPEDSSIYLCSVGTGVSGGANVLTFGAGSRLTVL.

This clonotype was seen more than once but under ten times. This sequence joins TRBV24-1 and TRBJ2-2; D tentatively fits TRBD1 or TRBD2 (5 bases each). The germline V gene has CDR1 KGHDR and CDR2 SFDVKD. V shed 3 bases and J shed 6 bases, with 16 bases lying between them. The length of the CDR3 is 16 residues. CDR3 in amino acids: CATSDTGTGFPGELFF. The CDR3 DNA sequence: TGTGCCACCAGTGATACCGGGACGGGCTTTCCCGGGGAGCTGTTTTTT.

As DNA, the CDR3 is TGTGCCAGCAGCTTAGCAGTCCTAGCGAGCAATGAGCAGTTCTTC. Translated, it gives CASSLAVLASNEQFF. This chain connects TRBV7-8 to TRBJ2-1; a weak D match, TRBD2 (6 bases). Germline-derived CDR1 and CDR2 are SGHVS and FQNEAQ. V lost 0 bases and J 6 bases, leaving 12 bases between the germline ends. The CDR3 runs 15 residues.

This clonotype was seen a few times. The chain couples TRBV28 to TRBJ2-1, with 9 bases aligning to TRBD1. Germline CDR1 reads MDHEN; CDR2 reads SYDVKM. Trimming at V came to 6 bases and at J to 10 bases, leaving 13 bases not matched to a gene. This CDR3 spans 15 amino acids. CDR3 amino acids: CASRPLGQGWEEQFF. Here the CDR3 DNA reads TGTGCCAGCAGGCCATTAGGACAGGGGTGGGAAGAGCAGTTCTTC.

This clonotype was seen more than once but under ten times. The chain joins TRBV7-2 to TRBJ1-2; D is possibly TRBD1 (6 bases). The germline CDR1 and CDR2 sequences are SGHTA and FQGNSA. CDR3 length: 15 amino acids. Trimming pared 1 base from V and 4 bases from J, leaving 13 bases between. The CDR3 region is CASSLVSDRRYGYTF. The CDR3 region has the DNA TGTGCCAGCAGCTTAGTTTCAGACAGGCGCTATGGCTACACCTTC.

This clonotype came up a few times. The J gene is TRBJ2-7, the V gene TRBV7-2, with 12 bases matching TRBD1. This CDR3 is built from 16 residues. V shed 2 bases and J 5 bases; nucleotides not matched to a gene: 7. The germline V gene encodes CDR1 SGHTA and CDR2 FQGNSA. Written as DNA, the CDR3 is TGTGCCAGCAGCTTAAGGCTGGGACAGGGGGCGAACGAGCAGTACTTC. Translating gives CASSLRLGQGANEQYF. Using reference TRBV7-2 and TRBJ2-7 for the parts outside the CDR3, the full variable domain is GAGVSQSPSNKVTEKGKDVELRCDPISGHTALYWYRQSLGQGLEFLIYFQGNSAPDKSGLPSDRFSAERTGGSVSTLTIQRTQQEDSAVYLCASSLRLGQGANEQYFGPGTRLTVT.

There are many counts of this clonotype. This chain connects TRBV7-8 to TRBJ2-1, with 8 bases fitting TRBD1. CDR1 SGHVS and CDR2 FQNEAQ come from the germline V gene. After removal of 5 bases from V and 0 bases from J, the junction contained 6 bases not matched to a gene. The CDR3 has 16 amino acids. The DNA of the CDR3 is TGTGCCAGCAGCCTACAGGGGGATAGCTCCTACAATGAGCAGTTCTTC. This translates into CASSLQGDSSYNEQFF.

The rearrangement links TRBV7-6 to TRBJ2-1, with 8 bases aligning to TRBD1. This CDR3 has 16 amino acids. The V segment lost 7 bases and the J segment 4 bases; nucleotides outside the gene matches: 12. Germline V lookup: CDR1 SGHVS, CDR2 FNYEAQ. The DNA for the CDR3 is TGTGCCAGCACCTACTCCCGGACAGGGACTTACAATGAGCAGTTCTTC. Encoded protein: CASTYSRTGTYNEQFF.

This clonotype was seen more than once but under ten times. This chain joins TRBV4-3 and TRBJ2-5; either TRBD1 or TRBD2 may supply D (6 bases each). Trimming stripped 1 base from V and 2 bases from J, with 17 bases between. This CDR3 region has 17 residues. Germline V gives CDR1 LGHNA, CDR2 YSLEER. The DNA of the CDR3 is TGCGCCAGCAGCCAAGGCTTGGGAACAGGGAGGCAAGAGACCCAGTACTTC. Protein sequence: CASSQGLGTGRQETQYF.

This chain links TRBV12-3 or TRBV12-4 with TRBJ2-6; TRBD1 matches at 9 bases. The CDR3 length is 16 residues. After removal of 8 bases from V and 2 bases from J, the junction contained 7 bases not matched to a gene. The CDR3 loop reads CASRQGGLAGANVLTF. The CDR3 DNA follows: TGTGCCAGCCGACAGGGGGGCCTGGCTGGGGCCAACGTCCTGACTTTC.

Only a few counts were recorded for this clonotype. CDR3 coding DNA: TGCAGCGCCGTCGGGACAGGGAGCTCCTACGAGCAGTACTTC. Its protein product is CSAVGTGSSYEQYF. The chain carries TRBV29-1 and TRBJ2-7, with 9 bases matching TRBD1. The CDR3 has 14 amino acids. Germline V gene data show CDR1 as SQVTM and CDR2 as ANQGSEA. The J segment lost 0 bases and the V segment lost 7 bases, leaving 7 bases of the junction unmatched.

The chain links TRBV12-3 or TRBV12-4 to TRBJ1-3; 9 nucleotides align to TRBD1. Trimming removed 5 bases from V and 7 bases from J; junction bases left unmatched: 6. This CDR3 has 14 residues. In nucleotides, the CDR3 is TGTGCCAGCAGTCGGACAGGGGAAGGGAACACCATATATTTT. Translating it yields CASSRTGEGNTIYF.

In its sample, this clonotype was seen a few times. The chain links TRBV5-1 to TRBJ2-2; 10 nucleotides agree with TRBD2. The length of the CDR3 is 17 residues. Germline CDR1 is SGHRS and CDR2 is YFSETQ. Trimming cost V 2 bases and J 2 bases; bases outside gene matches: 6. The CDR3, as DNA: TGCGCCAGCAGCTTCTTTAGCGGGGGGCCTAACACCGGGGAGCTGTTTTTT. Amino acids: CASSFFSGGPNTGELFF.